This T cell receptor (beta chain) came from a study of T cell responses to AZD1222 COVID-19 vaccine. Study findings and constraints: Within unmutated variant regions lay the reported targets of nearly half of spike-specific TCRs.

The germline CDR1 and CDR2 sequences are DFQATT and SNEGSKA (reference sequence). The CDR3 runs to 10 residues. With 6 bases removed from V and 5 bases from J, the gap between germline ends came to 7 bases. Using immunoSEQ multiplex PCR, the repertoire was profiled, and TCRdb retains in-frame clones only, with some absent. In the table there are under 200,000 clones, approximately 90% of which are singletons. As regards this clone: What it binds is not known.

The genes are TRBV20-1 and TRBJ1-1; D is undetermined. The TCR was taken from an adult who received the AZD1222 COVID-19 vaccine. The sequencing here drew on peripheral blood, taken 28 days after the second AZD1222 dose. The CDR3 region has the DNA TGCAGTGCCAGGACGACTGAAGCTTTCTTT. It yields the protein CSARTTEAFF.